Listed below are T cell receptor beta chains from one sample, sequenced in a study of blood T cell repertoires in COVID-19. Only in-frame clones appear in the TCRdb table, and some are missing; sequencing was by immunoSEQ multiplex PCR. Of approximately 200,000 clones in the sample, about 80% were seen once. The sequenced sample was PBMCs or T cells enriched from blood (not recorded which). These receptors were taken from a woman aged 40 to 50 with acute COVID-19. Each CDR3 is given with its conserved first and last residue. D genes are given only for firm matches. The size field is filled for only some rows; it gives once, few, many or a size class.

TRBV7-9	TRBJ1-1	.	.	CASSFPQGAEAFF	TGTGCCAGCAGCTTTCCCCAAGGGGCCGAAGCTTTCTTT
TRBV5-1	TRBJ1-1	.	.	CASSLGQGGRGTEAFF	TGCGCCAGCAGCTTGGGGCAGGGAGGACGTGGGACTGAAGCTTTCTTT
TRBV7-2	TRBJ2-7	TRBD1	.	CASSLRTGLGYEQYF	TGTGCCAGCAGCTTGAGGACAGGGTTAGGCTACGAGCAGTACTTC
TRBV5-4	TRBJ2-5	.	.	CASSLGDETQYF	TGTGCCAGCAGCCTAGGTGACGAGACCCAGTACTTC
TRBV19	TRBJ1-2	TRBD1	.	CASSKAGTGNTF	TGTGCCAGTAGTAAAGCCGGGACAGGGAACACCTTC
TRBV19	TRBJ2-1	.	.	CASSWGRGLNEQFF	TGTGCCAGTAGCTGGGGCAGGGGATTGAATGAGCAGTTCTTC
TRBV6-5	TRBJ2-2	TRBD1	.	CASSYPGTGVGELFF	TGTGCCAGCAGTTACCCCGGGACAGGGGTCGGGGAGCTGTTTTTT
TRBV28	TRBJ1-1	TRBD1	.	CASSLRGTGEAFF	TGTGCCAGCAGTTTACGCGGGACAGGGGAAGCTTTCTTT
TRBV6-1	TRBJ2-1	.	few	CASSETGGAPYNEQFF	TGTGCCAGCAGTGAAACAGGGGGGGCTCCCTACAATGAGCAGTTCTTC
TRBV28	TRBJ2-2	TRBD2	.	CASSPHGLAGKGDTGELFF	TGTGCCAGCAGTCCTCATGGACTAGCGGGAAAAGGGGACACCGGGGAGCTGTTTTTT